This T cell receptor beta chain was recovered during a study of T cells in Graves' hyperthyroidism and ophthalmopathy. Looked up from germline, CDR1 is SGHAT and CDR2 is FQNNGV. V gave up 4 bases and J gave up 0 bases, with 7 bases separating them. CDR3 length: 13 amino acids. RNA transcripts were the template for amplifying TCR beta CDR3 regions. Primed by the HTBI set, a first-round RT-PCR was run on the TCR CDR3. TCRdb reanalysed the multiplex PCR reads using MiXCR and keeps one entry per CDR3 protein. This sample has hundreds of thousands of distinct CDR3 sequences; 25% occur once, and the top ten carry about a quarter. Diagnosing involved the use of clinical symptoms, serum thyroxine and TRAb, thyroid ultrasound and orbital computed tomography.

The material sequenced was blood. The TCR was taken from a man aged 40-55 years with Graves' hyperthyroidism that later progressed to Graves' ophthalmopathy. This chain connects TRBV11-2 to TRBJ2-7; D is uncertain. CDR3 DNA: TGTGCCAGCAGCTCTCACACCTCCTACGAGCAGTACTTC. Residues: CASSSHTSYEQYF.